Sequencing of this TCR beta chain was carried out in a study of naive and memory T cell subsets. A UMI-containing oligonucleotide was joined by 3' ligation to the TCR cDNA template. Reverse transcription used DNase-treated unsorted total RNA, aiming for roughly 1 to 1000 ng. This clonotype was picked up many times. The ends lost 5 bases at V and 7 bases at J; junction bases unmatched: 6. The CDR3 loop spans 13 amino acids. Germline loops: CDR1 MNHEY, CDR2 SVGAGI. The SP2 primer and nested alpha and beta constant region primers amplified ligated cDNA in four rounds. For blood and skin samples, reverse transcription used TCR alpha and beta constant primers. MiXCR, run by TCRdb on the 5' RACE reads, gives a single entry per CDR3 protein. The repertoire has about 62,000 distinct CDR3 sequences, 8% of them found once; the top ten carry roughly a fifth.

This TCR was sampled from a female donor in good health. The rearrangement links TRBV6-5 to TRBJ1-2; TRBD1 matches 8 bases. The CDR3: CASSIQGAVGYTF. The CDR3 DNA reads TGTGCCAGCAGTATCCAGGGGGCCGTTGGCTACACCTTC.